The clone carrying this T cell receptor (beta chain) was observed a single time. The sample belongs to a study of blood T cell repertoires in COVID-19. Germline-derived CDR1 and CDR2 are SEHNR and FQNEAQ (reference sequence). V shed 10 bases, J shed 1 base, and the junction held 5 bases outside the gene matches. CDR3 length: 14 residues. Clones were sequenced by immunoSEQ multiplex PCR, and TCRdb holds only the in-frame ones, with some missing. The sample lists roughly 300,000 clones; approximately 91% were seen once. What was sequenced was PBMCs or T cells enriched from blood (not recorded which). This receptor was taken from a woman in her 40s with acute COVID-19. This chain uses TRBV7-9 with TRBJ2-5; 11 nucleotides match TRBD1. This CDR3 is CAIGTGGFQETQYF. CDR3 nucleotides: TGTGCCATCGGGACAGGGGGATTCCAAGAGACCCAGTACTTC. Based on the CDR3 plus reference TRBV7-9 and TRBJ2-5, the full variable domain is DTGVSQNPRHKITKRGQNVTFRCDPISEHNRLYWYRQTLGQGPEFLTYFQNEAQLEKSRLLSDRFSAERPKGSFSTLEIQRTEQGDSAMYLCAIGTGGFQETQYFGPGTRLLVL.